The 24 T cell receptor beta chains below come from one sample, sequenced in a study of cytomegalovirus exposure and HLA in healthy donors. This PCR relied on a set of 60 Vbeta primers and 13 Jbeta primers. Produced via immunoSEQ multiplex PCR; TCRdb's table is partial and in-frame only. This table has 150,000 to 200,000 clones, roughly 80% appearing once. Sample: PBMCs. The receptors stem from a human donor in good health.

J is TRBJ1-2 and V is TRBV19; D is unresolved. This CDR3 has 15 residues. Trimming removed 3 bases at V and 2 bases at J, with 13 bases between. In germline, CDR1 is LNHDA, CDR2 SQIVND (reference sequence). CDR3 nucleotide sequence: TGTGCCAGTAGTATTTCCGGGAGGGTAAACTATGGCTACACCTTC. The encoded protein is CASSISGRVNYGYTF.

The chain links TRBV7-6 to TRBJ2-1; 8 bases are shared with TRBD2. CDR1 and CDR2 (germline): SGHVS, FNYEAQ. Trimming at V came to 3 bases and at J to 6 bases, leaving 4 bases not matched to a gene. This CDR3 comprises 14 residues. The CDR3 loop reads CASSLLAGPNEQFF. The DNA of the CDR3 is TGTGCCAGCAGCTTGCTAGCGGGCCCCAATGAGCAGTTCTTC. Together with reference TRBV7-6 and TRBJ2-1, the CDR3 gives the full variable domain: GAGVSQSPRYKVTKRGQDVALRCDPISGHVSLYWYRQALGQGPEFLTYFNYEAQQDKSGLPNDRFSAERPEGSISTLTIQRTEQRDSAMYRCASSLLAGPNEQFFGPGTRLTVL.

V gene TRBV2 combines with J gene TRBJ2-3; 13 nucleotides align to TRBD2. CDR1 is SNHLY and CDR2 is FYNNEI in the germline V gene. The trim removed 8 bases at V and 0 bases at J, leaving 5 bases unmatched. This CDR3 comprises 16 residues. The CDR3 sequence is CASHGLAGVSTDTQYF. CDR3 sequence (DNA): TGTGCCAGCCACGGACTAGCGGGGGTCAGCACAGATACGCAGTATTTT.

This sequence joins TRBV9 and TRBJ1-6; a possible D gene is TRBD1 (6 bases). The V gene's germline CDR1 is SGDLS and CDR2 YYNGEE. Deletions cut 0 bases from V and 9 bases from J, with 13 bases between. CDR3 length: 15 amino acids. The CDR3 loop is CASSVDGGLGSPLHF. As DNA, the CDR3 is TGTGCCAGCAGCGTAGACGGGGGGCTGGGTTCACCCCTCCACTTT. The whole variable domain, remainder taken from reference TRBV9 and TRBJ1-6, is DSGVTQTPKHLITATGQRVTLRCSPRSGDLSVYWYQQSLDQGLQFLIQYYNGEERAKGNILERFSAQQFPDLHSELNLSSLELGDSALYFCASSVDGGLGSPLHFGNGTRLTVT.

The chain employs TRBV4-1 and TRBJ2-7, with TRBD1 matching 7 bases. Unmatched junction bases numbered 9, after V lost 3 bases and J lost 7 bases. The CDR3 runs to 14 residues. Germline loops: CDR1 MGHRA, CDR2 YSYEKL. The CDR3 loop reads CASSHSTGAREQYF. In DNA form, the CDR3 reads TGCGCCAGCAGCCATAGTACAGGGGCGAGGGAGCAGTACTTC.

The chain has TRBV5-1 and TRBJ1-5; D is perhaps TRBD1 (5 bases). CDR3 length: 16 amino acids. The ends were cut back, 4 bases at V and 2 bases at J, with 16 bases in the middle. Germline V gene lookup returns CDR1 SGHRS and CDR2 YFSETQ. DNA for the CDR3: TGCGCCAGCAGCGGGGGGGACTCCGTCGGCAATCAGCCCCAGCATTTT. It translates to CASSGGDSVGNQPQHF.

The rearrangement joins TRBV2 to TRBJ2-7; D is undetermined. There are 14 residues in the CDR3. V lost 10 bases to trimming and J lost 0 bases, with 16 bases between them. Per germline, CDR1 SNHLY and CDR2 FYNNEI. This CDR3 reads CANQILTNSYEQYF. The CDR3 nucleotides are TGTGCCAATCAAATCTTGACAAACTCCTACGAGCAGTACTTC.

The chain has TRBV7-2 and TRBJ2-1; D may be TRBD1 (5 bases). CDR1 and CDR2 from the germline V gene are SGHTA and FQGNSA. This CDR3 has 12 residues. Trimming took 1 base from V and 9 from J, leaving 7 bases between them. The CDR3 protein is CASSLEGLEQFF. The CDR3 DNA is TGTGCCAGCAGCTTAGAGGGGCTTGAGCAGTTCTTC.

The genes are TRBV2 and TRBJ1-5; 7 bases line up with TRBD1. This CDR3 spans 14 amino acids. Germline loops: CDR1 SNHLY, CDR2 FYNNEI. The trim removed 8 bases at V and 8 bases at J, leaving 12 bases unmatched. This CDR3 reads CASGVQGYLEPQHF. The CDR3 bases are TGTGCCAGCGGTGTACAGGGGTATTTGGAGCCCCAGCATTTT.

V usage is TRBV7-9 and J usage is TRBJ2-5, with 14 nucleotides matching TRBD2. Germline V gives CDR1 SEHNR, CDR2 FQNEAQ (reference sequence). CDR3 length equals 16 residues. The V and J ends lost 8 bases and 2 bases, in that order; junction bases with no gene match: 7. CDR3 protein: CASRTGLAGAQETQYF. The CDR3 DNA reads TGTGCCAGCCGAACGGGACTAGCGGGGGCTCAAGAGACCCAGTACTTC.

The CDR3: CASKLGTGVLYEQYF. CDR3 sequence (DNA): TGTGCCAGCAAATTAGGGACAGGGGTACTATACGAGCAGTACTTC. V and J are TRBV6-1 and TRBJ2-7; 10 bases line up with TRBD1. This CDR3 comprises 15 residues. The J segment lost 4 bases and the V segment lost 7 bases, leaving 10 bases of the junction unmatched. Germline V CDR1 and CDR2: MNHNS, SASEGT.

The chain couples TRBV29-1 to TRBJ1-1; D gene ambiguous. V was clipped by 7 bases and J by 2 bases, with 14 bases between them. Per germline, CDR1 SQVTM and CDR2 ANQGSEA. This CDR3 comprises 13 residues. This CDR3 is CSGAGGGNTEAFF. The DNA for the CDR3 is TGCAGCGGAGCGGGTGGTGGAAACACTGAAGCTTTCTTT.

The chain joins TRBV5-1 to TRBJ2-2, with D perhaps matching TRBD1 (6 bases). Germline V gene lookup returns CDR1 SGHRS and CDR2 YFSETQ. The V and J ends lost 0 bases and 4 bases respectively, with 13 bases between them. This CDR3 has 16 residues. In DNA, the CDR3 is TGCGCCAGCAGCTTGGTGGCAGGGGTAGGCACCGGGGAGCTGTTTTTT. Translation gives CASSLVAGVGTGELFF.

The J gene is TRBJ1-2, the V gene TRBV7-9; 7 nucleotides agree with TRBD1. The CDR3 covers 16 residues. Germline V CDR1 and CDR2: SEHNR, FQNEAQ (reference sequence). Losses at the gene ends were 5 bases for V and 2 bases for J; bases not matched to a gene: 11. The CDR3 is CASSRDSITLNYGYTF. The CDR3, as DNA: TGTGCCAGCAGCCGGGACAGCATCACGCTCAACTATGGCTACACCTTC.

V usage is TRBV5-1 and J usage is TRBJ1-1; D is ambiguous. Per germline, CDR1 SGHRS and CDR2 YFSETQ. The CDR3 covers 14 residues. Trimming pared 0 bases from V and 1 base from J, leaving 7 bases between. For the CDR3, the DNA is TGCGCCAGCAGCTTGGCACAGCCGAACACTGAAGCTTTCTTT. It yields the protein CASSLAQPNTEAFF.

This chain links TRBV9 with TRBJ2-3; TRBD1 agrees at 7 bases. The CDR3 covers 15 residues. CDR1 SGDLS and CDR2 YYNGEE come from the germline V gene. V lost 3 bases, J lost 7 bases, and 11 bases stayed unmatched. This CDR3 reads CASSGTTGSVYTQYF. The CDR3 DNA is TGTGCCAGCAGCGGGACGACAGGGAGTGTATATACGCAGTATTTT. The full variable domain, with the rest looked up from reference TRBV9 and TRBJ2-3, is DSGVTQTPKHLITATGQRVTLRCSPRSGDLSVYWYQQSLDQGLQFLIQYYNGEERAKGNILERFSAQQFPDLHSELNLSSLELGDSALYFCASSGTTGSVYTQYFGPGTRLTVL.

This chain connects TRBV7-2 to TRBJ2-1; possibly TRBD2 for D (6 bases). V gave up 1 base and J gave up 4 bases, with 14 bases separating them. Germline V gene data show CDR1 as SGHTA and CDR2 as FQGNSA. This CDR3 spans 16 amino acids. The CDR3 DNA follows: TGTGCCAGCAGCTTAGGAGTGGGACTGGGTTACAATGAGCAGTTCTTC. This gives the protein CASSLGVGLGYNEQFF.

This chain connects TRBV7-9 to TRBJ1-2, with D uncertain. V was trimmed by 1 base and J by 8 bases, leaving 11 bases between them. The CDR3 is 13 residues long. Germline assignment: CDR1 SEHNR and CDR2 FQNEAQ (reference sequence). The CDR3 is CASSLELGSGYTF. CDR3 DNA: TGTGCCAGCAGCTTAGAGTTGGGGAGCGGCTACACCTTC.

The rearrangement joins TRBV4-1 to TRBJ2-1, with 7 positions matching TRBD2. The CDR3 totals 14 residues. Trimming cost V 6 bases and J 10 bases; bases outside gene matches: 12. Germline V gene data show CDR1 as MGHRA and CDR2 as YSYEKL. The CDR3 coding sequence is TGCGCCAGCAGTATGGGGGGGACTTTTCGGGAGCAGTTCTTC. Translation: CASSMGGTFREQFF.

The J gene is TRBJ2-2, the V gene TRBV29-1, with D perhaps matching TRBD1 (6 bases). Germline CDR1 reads SQVTM; CDR2 reads ANQGSEA. The V gene lost 4 bases and the J gene lost 6 bases, with 12 bases spanning the gap. CDR3 size: 13 residues. For the CDR3, the DNA is TGCAGCGTTGGGTCAGGGGATGCCGGGGAGCTGTTTTTT. This encodes CSVGSGDAGELFF.

The J gene is TRBJ1-2, the V gene TRBV4-3; D remains unclear. The V gene's germline CDR1 is LGHNA and CDR2 YSLEER. Trimming took 0 bases from V and 1 from J, leaving 6 bases between them. The length of the CDR3 is 14 residues. The CDR3 nucleotides are TGCGCCAGCAGCCAAGATCTCGTTAACTATGGCTACACCTTC. This encodes CASSQDLVNYGYTF.

The chain is built from TRBV29-1 and TRBJ1-1, with 8 bases that match TRBD1. J lost 9 bases, V lost 6 bases, and 9 bases had no gene match. The CDR3 totals 12 residues. Germline CDR1 is SQVTM and CDR2 is ANQGSEA. The DNA of the CDR3 is TGCAGCGTAAAGGGACAGGCAGGGAAAGCTTTCTTT. Its translation: CSVKGQAGKAFF.

This sequence joins TRBV10-3 and TRBJ1-2; tentative D call: TRBD1 (6 bases). This CDR3 comprises 14 residues. Between the trimmed V and J ends, which lost 0 bases and 2 bases, there was a span of 7 bases. The V gene's germline CDR1 is ENHRY and CDR2 SYGVKD. The CDR3 coding sequence is TGTGCCATCAGTGAGTCAGGACAGAACTATGGCTACACCTTC. As protein: CAISESGQNYGYTF.

The genes are TRBV6-5 and TRBJ2-7; 11 bases fit TRBD1. The CDR3 is 15 amino acids. V shed 8 bases, J shed 12 bases, and the junction held 18 bases outside the gene matches. Germline CDR1 reads MNHEY; CDR2 reads SVGAGI. CDR3 amino acids: CASYPLGTGGLSGYF. The CDR3 nucleotides are TGTGCCAGCTACCCCCTCGGGACAGGGGGTCTTTCGGGGTACTTC.